One sample yielded the 16 T cell receptor beta chains listed below, sequenced in a study of blood T cell repertoires in COVID-19. Some clones are missing from TCRdb's copy, which holds only in-frame ones; the method was immunoSEQ multiplex PCR. Here the sample spans 200,000 to 250,000 clones, 88% being singletons. Source material: peripheral blood. These receptors were taken from a man between 18 and 35 years old with active or convalescent COVID-19.

This rearrangement joins TRBV7-8 to TRBJ2-3; TRBD2 matches at 14 bases. V was clipped by 5 bases and J by 6 bases; unmatched bases: 13. Germline CDR1 and CDR2: SGHVS and FQNEAQ. The CDR3 length is 18 residues. CDR3 bases: TGTGCCAGCAGCCGTTATAGACTAGCGGGAGGGCCTCGGGATACGCAGTATTTT. It specifies CASSRYRLAGGPRDTQYF.

J is TRBJ1-3 and V is TRBV6-1; the D is unclear. Trimming stripped 0 bases from V and 3 bases from J, with 6 bases between. CDR3 size: 14 residues. The germline V gene has CDR1 MNHNS and CDR2 SASEGT. The CDR3 reads CASSEAPIGNTIYF. CDR3 in DNA: TGTGCCAGCAGTGAAGCTCCTATTGGAAACACCATATATTTT.

CDR3 sequence reads: CASSPWERGDNEQFF. The CDR3 DNA reads as TGTGCCAGCTCACCGTGGGAGCGGGGAGACAATGAGCAGTTCTTC. This chain uses TRBV18 with TRBJ2-1; 7 bases are a match to TRBD2. Germline CDR1 reads KGHSH; CDR2 reads LQKENI. The CDR3 runs to 15 residues. With V trimmed by 3 bases and J by 5 bases, 7 bases remained unmatched.

The rearrangement uses TRBV5-8 and TRBJ1-1, with D tentatively TRBD1 (5 bases). V lost 4 bases and J 0 bases, leaving 10 bases between the germline ends. The CDR3 spans 14 residues. Germline V gene lookup returns CDR1 SGHTS and CDR2 YDEGEE. The CDR3 sequence is CASSTNRLNTEAFF. CDR3 DNA sequence: TGTGCCAGCAGCACCAACAGGCTGAACACTGAAGCTTTCTTT.

This chain uses TRBV10-2 with TRBJ1-3, with D perhaps matching TRBD1 (5 bases). V lost 3 bases and J 0 bases, leaving 15 bases between the germline ends. This CDR3 region has 17 residues. Germline CDR1 is WSHSY and CDR2 is SAAADI. CDR3 sequence (DNA): TGCGCCAGCAGTGAACTTCCTCAGGGCACCTCTGGAAACACCATATATTTT. Its translation: CASSELPQGTSGNTIYF.

The CDR3 sequence: CASSHRQGSYGYTF. CDR3 bases: TGTGCCAGCAGCCACCGACAGGGAAGCTATGGCTACACCTTC. The chain uses TRBV7-9 and TRBJ1-2; 7 bases are shared with TRBD1. CDR1 and CDR2 from the germline V gene are SEHNR and FQNEAQ (reference sequence). Trimming cost V 5 bases and J 4 bases; bases outside gene matches: 7. The CDR3 is made up of 14 amino acids.

This clone was counted between two and nine times. The chain combines TRBV28 with TRBJ1-5, with D unresolved. Germline V CDR1 and CDR2: MDHEN, SYDVKM. The CDR3 consists of 13 residues. V shed 2 bases and J shed 6 bases, with 8 bases lying between them. CDR3 nucleotide sequence: TGTGCCAGCAGTTTACTAGGAGGTCAGCCCCAGCATTTT. Translating it yields CASSLLGGQPQHF.

The chain joins TRBV7-9 to TRBJ1-2; TRBD1 matches 7 bases. CDR3 size: 15 residues. After removal of 5 bases from V and 4 bases from J, the junction contained 10 bases not matched to a gene. Germline V gene data show CDR1 as SEHNR and CDR2 as FQNEAQ (reference sequence). The DNA for the CDR3 is TGTGCCAGCAGCCCTGGACAGGCACAAATCTATGGCTACACCTTC. This gives the protein CASSPGQAQIYGYTF.

The rearrangement joins TRBV28 to TRBJ2-5; TRBD1 matches at 7 bases. The CDR3 length is 14 residues. Germline V lookup: CDR1 MDHEN, CDR2 SYDVKM. Trimming removed 5 bases from V and 5 bases from J; junction bases left unmatched: 8. The CDR3 protein is CASSPRQGPETQYF. The CDR3 DNA reads TGTGCCAGCAGTCCGCGACAGGGCCCGGAGACCCAGTACTTC.

V is TRBV15 and J is TRBJ1-5; possibly TRBD1 for D (5 bases). Trimming pared 4 bases from V and 0 bases from J, leaving 10 bases between. Germline V gene lookup returns CDR1 LNHNV and CDR2 YYDKDF (reference sequence). The CDR3 totals 15 residues. The CDR3 protein is CATSTLTDSNQPQHF. DNA of the CDR3: TGTGCCACCAGCACCTTGACAGATAGCAATCAGCCCCAGCATTTT.

V and J are TRBV15 and TRBJ1-4, with 7 bases identical to TRBD1. V trimming: 0 bases; J trimming: 9 bases; junction bases outside the gene matches: 7. The CDR3 has 15 residues. Germline CDR1 and CDR2: LNHNV and YYDKDF (reference sequence). The CDR3 DNA follows: TGTGCCACCAGCAGAGATGGTACAGGGGAACAAAAACTGTTTTTT. As protein: CATSRDGTGEQKLFF.

This rearrangement joins TRBV11-2 to TRBJ2-6, with D maybe TRBD2 (5 bases). The length of the CDR3 is 17 residues. V gave up 0 bases and J gave up 2 bases, with 11 bases separating them. Germline V gene lookup returns CDR1 SGHAT and CDR2 FQNNGV. CDR3 nucleotide sequence: TGTGCCAGCAGCTTAGACGTTGGACTGGCTGGGGCCAACGTCCTGACTTTC. It yields the protein CASSLDVGLAGANVLTF.

This chain connects TRBV11-2 to TRBJ1-1; unclear D gene. The CDR3 is made up of 15 amino acids. Between the trimmed V and J ends, which lost 5 bases and 0 bases, there was a span of 13 bases. Per the germline V gene, CDR1 is SGHAT and CDR2 is FQNNGV. In DNA, the CDR3 is TGTGCCAGCAGCACCGACACCATGATGAACACTGAAGCTTTCTTT. Its protein product is CASSTDTMMNTEAFF.

Written as DNA, the CDR3 is TGTGCCAGCAGCTTAATCCGACCAGGGACCGGGGAGCTGTTTTTT. Residues: CASSLIRPGTGELFF. The chain is built from TRBV7-4 and TRBJ2-2, with D maybe TRBD1 (5 bases). Germline V gene data show CDR1 as SGHVT and CDR2 as SQSDAQ. This CDR3 has 15 residues. With 2 bases removed from V and 5 bases from J, the gap between germline ends came to 12 bases.

The rearrangement links TRBV19 to TRBJ2-7, with 14 bases matching TRBD2. The CDR3 spans 18 residues. The V gene end was trimmed by 4 bases and the J gene end by 3 bases; junction bases not matched to a gene: 11. The germline V gene encodes CDR1 LNHDA and CDR2 SQIVND (reference sequence). The CDR3 reads CASSRLGLAGAVSYEQYF. The CDR3 nucleotides are TGTGCCAGTAGTAGGTTGGGACTAGCGGGAGCAGTGAGCTACGAGCAGTACTTC.

The rearrangement links TRBV24-1 to TRBJ2-1; 9 bases align to TRBD2. The CDR3 loop spans 13 amino acids. J was trimmed by 9 bases and V by 10 bases; bases with no gene match: 9. Germline V CDR1 and CDR2: KGHDR, SFDVKD. In nucleotides, the CDR3 is TGTGCCACGAGAGCGGGAGGTCCTGGTGAGCAGTTCTTC. Protein product: CATRAGGPGEQFF.